This T cell receptor (beta chain) was captured by sequencing in a study of blood T cells in healthy people across ages. This clonotype has a handful of counts. Through a sample-barcoded 5' primer and a J-beta primer mix, a second PCR was run for 7 to 11 cycles. Every sample returned 3 million or more CDR3-containing paired-end reads. TCRdb reprocessed the 5' RACE reads with MiXCR, giving one entry per CDR3 protein. The sample yields approximately 1,100,000 distinct CDR3 sequences, 40% to 45% seen once. The CDR3 extends over 15 amino acids. V lost 5 bases to trimming and J lost 7 bases, with 19 bases between them. CDR1 and CDR2 (germline): SEHNR, FQNEAQ (reference sequence).

The clonotype was recovered from a woman between 55 and 75 years old in good health. Sequenced material: blood. The V and J genes are TRBV7-9 and TRBJ2-3; D is tentatively TRBD1 or TRBD2 (7 bases each). The CDR3 DNA reads TGTGCCAGCAGCAGGGGGGGGACAGACCTGAATACGCAGTATTTT. Translation: CASSRGGTDLNTQYF.